Shown below are 28 T cell receptor beta chains from a single sample sequenced in a study of siplizumab effects on memory and regulatory T cells. Profiled with immunoSEQ multiplex PCR; TCRdb holds only in-frame clones, not every one. The sample includes about 100,000 clones, 91% of them seen just once. Material for sequencing was CD4+ T cells sorted from blood. Every receptor here comes from a human donor in good health.

This sequence joins TRBV10-3 and TRBJ2-6, with D unclear. In germline, CDR1 is ENHRY, CDR2 SYGVKD. The CDR3 spans 14 residues. The germline V and J ends were trimmed by 2 bases and 2 bases, with 4 bases remaining between them. The CDR3 loop reads CAISETAGANVLTF. The CDR3 region has the DNA TGTGCCATCAGTGAGACGGCTGGGGCCAACGTCCTGACTTTC.

The chain uses TRBV2 and TRBJ1-1; D gene ambiguous. Germline V gene lookup returns CDR1 SNHLY and CDR2 FYNNEI. The length of the CDR3 is 13 residues. Trimming shortened V by 8 bases and J by 11 bases, and 21 bases separated the two germline ends. The CDR3 sequence: CASEYSLGPRAFF. CDR3 nucleotides: TGTGCCAGCGAGTATTCTTTGGGTCCCCGGGCTTTCTTT.

The chain links TRBV27 to TRBJ2-5; no definite D call. Germline CDR1 and CDR2: MNHEY and SMNVEV (reference sequence). The ends were cut back, 3 bases at V and 2 bases at J, with 10 bases in the middle. This CDR3 contains 14 residues. CDR3 protein: CASSFPGRQETQYF. The CDR3 region has the DNA TGTGCCAGCAGTTTCCCAGGAAGGCAAGAGACCCAGTACTTC.

V usage is TRBV6-1 and J usage is TRBJ1-1; D remains unclear. Per germline, CDR1 MNHNS and CDR2 SASEGT. The CDR3 is made up of 13 amino acids. Trimming took off 1 base at V and 1 base at J, with 4 bases between the two ends. DNA for the CDR3: TGTGCCAGCAGTGAAGGACAGAACACTGAAGCTTTCTTT. Translation: CASSEGQNTEAFF.

This chain joins TRBV4-1 and TRBJ1-4; D remains ambiguous. Looked up from germline, CDR1 is MGHRA and CDR2 is YSYEKL. The length of the CDR3 is 16 residues. Trimming took 0 bases from V and 4 from J, leaving 12 bases between them. The CDR3 coding sequence is TGCGCCAGCAGCCAAGAAGATCTAGGGCATAATGAAAAACTGTTTTTT. This sequence encodes CASSQEDLGHNEKLFF.

This sequence joins TRBV7-2 and TRBJ2-1; TRBD1 aligns across 7 bases. Germline V lookup: CDR1 SGHTA, CDR2 FQGNSA. The CDR3 is made up of 15 amino acids. Trimming removed 2 bases from V and 1 base from J; junction bases left unmatched: 2. CDR3 sequence (DNA): TGTGCCAGCAGCTTAATCAGGGGGTCCTACAATGAGCAGTTCTTC. Translating it yields CASSLIRGSYNEQFF.

V and J are TRBV5-6 and TRBJ1-2; 7 bases fit TRBD1. V lost 3 bases, J lost 7 bases, and 6 bases stayed unmatched. This CDR3 spans 13 amino acids. Germline-derived CDR1 and CDR2 are SGHDT and YYEEEE. For the CDR3, the DNA is TGTGCCAGCAGCTGGGGACAGAGTGGTGGCTACACCTTC. Translation gives CASSWGQSGGYTF. Variable domain in full (rest from reference TRBV5-6 and TRBJ1-2): DAGVTQSPTHLIKTRGQQVTLRCSPKSGHDTVSWYQQALGQGPQFIFQYYEEEERQRGNFPDRFSGHQFPNYSSELNVNALLLGDSALYLCASSWGQSGGYTFGSGTRLTVV.

The chain is built from TRBV28 and TRBJ2-7, with TRBD1 matching 7 bases. With V trimmed by 3 bases and J by 0 bases, 5 bases remained unmatched. The CDR3 has 15 amino acids. In germline, CDR1 is MDHEN, CDR2 SYDVKM. The CDR3 sequence: CASSFETGFSYEQYF. The CDR3 nucleotides are TGTGCCAGCAGTTTCGAGACAGGGTTCTCCTACGAGCAGTACTTC.

The CDR3 sequence: CASSIEGINSPLHF. CDR3 DNA: TGTGCCAGTAGTATTGAGGGGATTAATTCACCCCTCCACTTT. The J gene is TRBJ1-6, the V gene TRBV19, with D perhaps TRBD1 (5 bases). Germline V lookup: CDR1 LNHDA, CDR2 SQIVND (reference sequence). V gave up 3 bases and J gave up 6 bases, with 9 bases separating them. The CDR3 runs to 14 residues.

This clone appeared a single time. The chain has TRBV11-2 and TRBJ2-7; possibly TRBD2 for D (6 bases). Germline V lookup: CDR1 SGHAT, CDR2 FQNNGV. The CDR3 has 19 amino acids. V was pared by 5 bases and J by 3 bases, with 29 bases between. The CDR3 loop reads CASSRRVGYSGTEFYEQYF. The DNA for the CDR3 is TGTGCCAGCAGCCGGAGAGTGGGATATTCCGGGACTGAATTCTACGAGCAGTACTTC. The full variable domain, rest sourced from reference TRBV11-2 and TRBJ2-7, is EAGVAQSPRYKIIEKRQSVAFWCNPISGHATLYWYQQILGQGPKLLIQFQNNGVVDDSQLPKDRFSAERLKGVDSTLKIQPAKLEDSAVYLCASSRRVGYSGTEFYEQYFGPGTRLTVT.

The CDR3: CASSTAGGKETQYF. In nucleotides, the CDR3 is TGTGCCAGCAGTACGGCGGGGGGCAAGGAGACCCAGTACTTC. The chain recombines TRBV28 with TRBJ2-5, with 8 bases matching TRBD2. The germline V gene has CDR1 MDHEN and CDR2 SYDVKM. This CDR3 is 14 amino acids long. Losses at the gene ends were 5 bases for V and 5 bases for J; bases not matched to a gene: 7.

The chain is built from TRBV28 and TRBJ2-5; unclear D gene. Trimming removed 5 bases at V and 2 bases at J, with 6 bases between. Looked up from germline, CDR1 is MDHEN and CDR2 is SYDVKM. This CDR3 contains 12 residues. Written as DNA, the CDR3 is TGTGCCAGCAGTCAAATGCAAGAGACCCAGTACTTC. Translating it yields CASSQMQETQYF.

The chain is built from TRBV2 and TRBJ2-7; D perhaps matches TRBD2 (5 bases). Germline values: CDR1 SNHLY, CDR2 FYNNEI. The CDR3 sequence is 14 residues long. Trimming left V 1 base short and J 2 bases short, with 9 bases between. The CDR3 loop is CASSEGLATYEQYF. For the CDR3, the DNA is TGTGCCAGCAGTGAAGGGCTAGCCACCTACGAGCAGTACTTC.

This clone was recorded only once. The V call is TRBV7-3, the J call TRBJ1-2; TRBD1 might be the D (6 bases). The germline V gene encodes CDR1 SGHTA and CDR2 FQGTGA. The CDR3 is made up of 11 amino acids. V shed 10 bases and J shed 7 bases, with 13 bases lying between them. CDR3 amino acids: CATAGAGGYTF. The CDR3 DNA reads as TGTGCCACCGCGGGGGCGGGTGGCTACACCTTC. Looking up the rest from reference TRBV7-3 and TRBJ1-2 gives the full variable domain: GAGVSQTPSNKVTEKGKYVELRCDPISGHTALYWYRQSLGQGPEFLIYFQGTGAADDSGLPNDRFFAVRPEGSVSTLKIQRTERGDSAVYLCATAGAGGYTFGSGTRLTVV.

This chain joins TRBV4-2 and TRBJ1-2; TRBD1 aligns across 12 bases. Trimming cost V 4 bases and J 6 bases; bases outside gene matches: 12. Looked up from germline, CDR1 is LGHNA and CDR2 is YNFKEQ. The CDR3 length is 17 residues. The CDR3 DNA reads TGTGCCAGCAGCCGGACCGGGACAGGGGGCATTCCCCATGGCTACACCTTC. Protein sequence: CASSRTGTGGIPHGYTF.

V is TRBV9 and J is TRBJ2-1; a possible D gene is TRBD2 (6 bases). Looked up from germline, CDR1 is SGDLS and CDR2 is YYNGEE. CDR3 length equals 15 residues. V was shortened by 4 bases and J by 0 bases, with 11 bases between the two germline ends. In nucleotides, the CDR3 is TGTGCCAGCAGCACTGCGGGAAGCTCCTACAATGAGCAGTTCTTC. This translates into CASSTAGSSYNEQFF.

V and J are TRBV23-1 and TRBJ1-2; 10 positions match TRBD1. Being an ORF, TRBV23-1 has a function that is uncertain. The junction had 13 bases not matched to a gene; V was cut back by 2 bases and J by 7 bases. This CDR3 region has 17 residues. This CDR3 is CASSQRGTGDALVGYTF. DNA for the CDR3: TGCGCCAGCAGTCAACGTGGGACAGGGGATGCTCTGGTTGGCTACACCTTC.

The V and J genes are TRBV28 and TRBJ1-5; tentative D call: TRBD1 (5 bases). There are 15 residues in the CDR3. Trimming left V 3 bases short and J 7 bases short, with 16 bases between. The germline V gene encodes CDR1 MDHEN and CDR2 SYDVKM. CDR3 sequence (DNA): TGTGCCAGCAGTTTCGAGCAGGGAGGTTGGCAGCCCCAGCATTTT. Its protein is CASSFEQGGWQPQHF. Full variable domain (remainder filled in from reference TRBV28 and TRBJ1-5): DVKVTQSSRYLVKRTGEKVFLECVQDMDHENMFWYRQDPGLGLRLIYFSYDVKMKEKGDIPEGYSVSREKKERFSLILESASTNQTSMYLCASSFEQGGWQPQHFGDGTRLSIL.

This chain links TRBV7-2 with TRBJ2-2; D is possibly TRBD1 (5 bases). Germline V lookup: CDR1 SGHTA, CDR2 FQGNSA. V was trimmed by 3 bases and J by 7 bases, leaving 15 bases between them. The CDR3 runs 15 residues. CDR3 sequence (DNA): TGTGCCAGCAGCTTTTTGGGTACAACAGGCGGGGAGCTGTTTTTT. This sequence encodes CASSFLGTTGGELFF.

The chain employs TRBV4-2 and TRBJ2-3; maybe TRBD2 (7 bases). Germline V gene sequence: CDR1 LGHNA, CDR2 YNFKEQ. The CDR3 covers 17 residues. The V and J ends lost 0 bases and 2 bases respectively, with 15 bases between them. In DNA form, the CDR3 reads TGTGCCAGCAGCCAAGAAAGGGGCGGGGGCCCCACAGATACGCAGTATTTT. It yields the protein CASSQERGGGPTDTQYF.

CDR3 loop: CASNIYNGYTF. The CDR3 DNA sequence: TGTGCCAGTAATATCTACAATGGCTACACCTTC. The V gene is TRBV19, the J gene TRBJ1-2; D unclear. Trimming pared 7 bases from V and 6 bases from J, leaving 9 bases between. This CDR3 comprises 11 residues. The germline V gene has CDR1 LNHDA and CDR2 SQIVND (reference sequence).

This chain connects TRBV7-9 to TRBJ1-1, with D perhaps matching TRBD1 (5 bases). Trimming left V 8 bases short and J 0 bases short, with 13 bases between. The CDR3 extends over 14 amino acids. The V gene's germline CDR1 is SEHNR and CDR2 FQNEAQ (reference sequence). The CDR3 nucleotides read TGTGCCAGCCGAACGGACATAATGAACACTGAAGCTTTCTTT. Protein sequence: CASRTDIMNTEAFF.

This chain connects TRBV27 to TRBJ2-3; D not resolved. CDR3 length: 14 amino acids. Germline values: CDR1 MNHEY, CDR2 SMNVEV (reference sequence). V was shortened by 6 bases and J by 1 base, with 11 bases between the two germline ends. The CDR3 reads CASRARLGTDTQYF. In DNA, the CDR3 is TGTGCCAGCAGGGCGCGGTTAGGCACAGATACGCAGTATTTT.

This clone was seen just once. This rearrangement joins TRBV4-1 to TRBJ1-3, with D possibly matching TRBD1 (5 bases). Germline CDR1 is MGHRA and CDR2 is YSYEKL. CDR3 length: 17 amino acids. V lost 4 bases and J 0 bases, leaving 16 bases between the germline ends. CDR3 amino acids: CASSPAGGPFSGNTIYF. The DNA of the CDR3 is TGCGCCAGCAGCCCGGCTGGGGGACCTTTCTCTGGAAACACCATATATTTT.

Note on this clone: The junction and the germline gene differ at one end; a read error may be behind it. The V call is TRBV2, the J call TRBJ2-5; D uncertain. The CDR3 sequence is 11 residues long. Germline loops: CDR1 SNHLY, CDR2 FYNNEI. The CDR3 sequence is CASSYQEAQYF. Written as DNA, the CDR3 is TGTGCCAGCAGCTACCAAGAGGCCCAGTACTTC.

The chain carries TRBV2 and TRBJ1-1; D gene uncertain. CDR1 is SNHLY and CDR2 is FYNNEI in the germline V gene. This CDR3 has 15 amino acids. V dropped 5 bases and J dropped 4 bases, with 17 bases sitting between them. This CDR3 is CASSSRDNVGTEAFF. In DNA, the CDR3 is TGTGCCAGCAGTTCTAGGGATAATGTTGGCACTGAAGCTTTCTTT.

The chain employs TRBV19 and TRBJ2-1; TRBD1 matches at 9 bases. The trim removed 5 bases at V and 4 bases at J, leaving 9 bases unmatched. The germline gives CDR1 LNHDA, CDR2 SQIVND (reference sequence). This CDR3 contains 16 residues. DNA for the CDR3: TGTGCCAGTAGTCGAGAGCCGGGACAGGGATACAATGAGCAGTTCTTC. Its protein product is CASSREPGQGYNEQFF.

V is TRBV19 and J is TRBJ2-5; TRBD1 matches at 9 bases. V shed 4 bases, J shed 2 bases, and the junction held 2 bases outside the gene matches. Per germline, CDR1 LNHDA and CDR2 SQIVND (reference sequence). The CDR3 consists of 14 residues. The chain's CDR3 is CASSTTGGQETQYF. The DNA for the CDR3 is TGTGCCAGTAGTACGACAGGGGGGCAAGAGACCCAGTACTTC.